This paragraph reports one T cell receptor (beta chain). The data were obtained in a study of blood T cell repertoires in COVID-19. At the level of the study: Nucleic acid was either cDNA or gDNA, and it came from T cells, B-cell-depleted T cells, or PBMCs.

Germline assignment: CDR1 SGHVS and CDR2 FQNEAQ. The CDR3 is made up of 14 amino acids. The V end lost 0 bases, the J end lost 3 bases, and 9 bases lay between the germline ends. TCRdb's copy holds only in-frame clones and misses some; the assay was immunoSEQ multiplex PCR. The sample lists some 380,000 clones; approximately 80% were seen once. The sample taken for sequencing was peripheral blood. The genes are TRBV7-8 and TRBJ2-7, with D tentatively TRBD2 (5 bases). The source of this sequence is a human donor with acute or convalescent COVID-19. The donor label of this sample is uncertain. CDR3 nucleotide sequence: TGTGCCAGCAGCTTAGCTACGGGGATCTACGAGCAGTACTTC. Its protein product is CASSLATGIYEQYF.